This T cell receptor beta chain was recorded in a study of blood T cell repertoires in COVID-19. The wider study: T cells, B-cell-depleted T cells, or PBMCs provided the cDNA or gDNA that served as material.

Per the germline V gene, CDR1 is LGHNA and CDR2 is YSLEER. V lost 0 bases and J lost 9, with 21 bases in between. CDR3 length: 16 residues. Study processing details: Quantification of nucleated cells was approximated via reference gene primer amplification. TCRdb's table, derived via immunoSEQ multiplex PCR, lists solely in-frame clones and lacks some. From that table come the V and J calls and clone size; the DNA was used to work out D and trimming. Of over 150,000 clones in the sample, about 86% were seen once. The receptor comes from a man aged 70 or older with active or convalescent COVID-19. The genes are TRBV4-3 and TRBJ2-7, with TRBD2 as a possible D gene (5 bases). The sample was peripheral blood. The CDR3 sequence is CASSQDLRGSRYGQYF. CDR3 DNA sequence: TGCGCCAGCAGCCAAGATCTCCGGGGTAGCAGGTATGGGCAGTACTTC.